This entry concerns a single TCR beta chain. Original analysis: Quantification of nucleated cells was approximated via reference gene primer amplification. TCRdb keeps only in-frame clones here, not all; method: immunoSEQ multiplex PCR. V and J calls and clone size are as listed in that table; D and trimming were resolved from the DNA. Here the sample spans around 250,000 clones, over 75% being singletons. The data are from a study of blood T cell repertoires in COVID-19. Between the trimmed V and J ends, which lost 0 bases and 6 bases, there was a span of 13 bases. Germline V CDR1 and CDR2: LGHDT, YNNKEL (reference sequence). This CDR3 has 15 residues.

This TCR derives from a man under 40 who had recovered from COVID-19. Sequencing input: peripheral blood. J is TRBJ2-3 and V is TRBV3-1 (or the pseudogene TRBV3-2); D remains unclear. CDR3 region: CASSQDPRLRDTQYF. The CDR3 DNA reads as TGTGCCAGCAGCCAAGATCCCCGACTTCGGGATACGCAGTATTTT.